The clone carrying this T cell receptor (beta chain) showed up just once. These data originate in a study of blood T cell repertoires in COVID-19. The overall study: Samples came from the United States, Italy and Spain, spanning acute and convalescent COVID-19. T cells, B-cell-depleted T cells, or PBMCs supplied cDNA or gDNA.

Germline assignment: CDR1 SGHVS and CDR2 FQNEAQ. Deletions cut 1 base from V and 0 bases from J, with 7 bases between. This CDR3 has 15 amino acids. In the original workflow: Estimation of nucleated cell counts relied on the amplification of reference gene primers. The method was immunoSEQ multiplex PCR; TCRdb's version includes in-frame clones alone and lacks a portion of them. D and trimming come from the DNA, and the V and J calls and clone size come from that table. The data hold more than 25,000 clones, with approximately 80% observed a single time. The J gene is TRBJ1-5, the V gene TRBV7-8; D is uncertain. The source is a human donor in a cohort sampled during active COVID-19. Sequencing was carried out using peripheral blood. CDR3 loop: CASSLEAPSNQPQHF. For the CDR3, the DNA is TGTGCCAGCAGCTTAGAAGCACCTAGCAATCAGCCCCAGCATTTT.